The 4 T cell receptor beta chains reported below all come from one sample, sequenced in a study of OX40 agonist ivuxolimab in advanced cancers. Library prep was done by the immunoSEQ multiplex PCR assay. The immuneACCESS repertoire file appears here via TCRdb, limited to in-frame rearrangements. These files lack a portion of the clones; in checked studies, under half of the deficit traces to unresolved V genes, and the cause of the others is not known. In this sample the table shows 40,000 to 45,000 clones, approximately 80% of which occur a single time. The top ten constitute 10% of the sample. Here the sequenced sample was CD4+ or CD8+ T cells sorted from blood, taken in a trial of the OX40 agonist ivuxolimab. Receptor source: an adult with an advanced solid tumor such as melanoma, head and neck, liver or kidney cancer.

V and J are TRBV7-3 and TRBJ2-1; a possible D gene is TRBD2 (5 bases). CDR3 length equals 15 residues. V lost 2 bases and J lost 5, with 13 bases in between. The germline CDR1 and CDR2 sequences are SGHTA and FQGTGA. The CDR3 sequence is CASSLPGGLDNEQFF. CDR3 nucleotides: TGTGCCAGCAGCTTACCCGGCGGACTGGACAATGAGCAGTTCTTC.

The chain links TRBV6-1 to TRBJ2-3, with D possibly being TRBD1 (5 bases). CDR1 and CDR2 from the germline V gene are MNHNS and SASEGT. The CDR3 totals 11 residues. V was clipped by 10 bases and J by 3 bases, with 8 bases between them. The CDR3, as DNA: TGTGCCATCAGGGTGACAGATACGCAGTATTTT. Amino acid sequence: CAIRVTDTQYF.

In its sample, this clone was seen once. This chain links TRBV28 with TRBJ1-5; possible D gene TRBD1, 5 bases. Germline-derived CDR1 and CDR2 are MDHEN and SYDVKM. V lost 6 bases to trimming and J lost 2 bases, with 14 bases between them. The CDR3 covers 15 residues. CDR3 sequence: CASRAALGGNQPQHF. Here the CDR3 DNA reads TGTGCCAGCAGGGCCGCTTTAGGGGGCAATCAGCCCCAGCATTTT.

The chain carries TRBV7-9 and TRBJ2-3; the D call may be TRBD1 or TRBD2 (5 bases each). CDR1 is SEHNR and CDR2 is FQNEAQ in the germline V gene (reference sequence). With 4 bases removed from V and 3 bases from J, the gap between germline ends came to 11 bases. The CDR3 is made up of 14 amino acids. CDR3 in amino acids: CASSSGRVTDTQYF. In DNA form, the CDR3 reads TGTGCCAGCAGCTCGGGACGAGTGACAGATACGCAGTATTTT.